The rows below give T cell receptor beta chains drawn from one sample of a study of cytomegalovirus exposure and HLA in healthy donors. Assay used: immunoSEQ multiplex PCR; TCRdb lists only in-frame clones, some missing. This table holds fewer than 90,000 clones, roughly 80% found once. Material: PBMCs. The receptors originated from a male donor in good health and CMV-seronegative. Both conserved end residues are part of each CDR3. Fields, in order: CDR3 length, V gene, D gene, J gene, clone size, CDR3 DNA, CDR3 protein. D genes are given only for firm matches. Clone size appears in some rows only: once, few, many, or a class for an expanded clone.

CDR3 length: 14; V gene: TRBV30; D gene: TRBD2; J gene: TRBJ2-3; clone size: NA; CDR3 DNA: TGTGCCTGGGGACTAGCGGGGGGGCCGTATACGCAGTATTTT; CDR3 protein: CAWGLAGGPYTQYF
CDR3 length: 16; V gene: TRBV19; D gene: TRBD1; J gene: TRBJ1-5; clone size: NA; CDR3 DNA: TGTGCCAGTAGTAACCCGGGACAGGCTTTAAATCAGCCCCAGCATTTT; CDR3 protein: CASSNPGQALNQPQHF
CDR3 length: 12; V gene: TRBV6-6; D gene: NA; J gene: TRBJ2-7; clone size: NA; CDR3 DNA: TGTGCCAGCGGGCGGGACTCCTACGAGCAGTACTTC; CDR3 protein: CASGRDSYEQYF
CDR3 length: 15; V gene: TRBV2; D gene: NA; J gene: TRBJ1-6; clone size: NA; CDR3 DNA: TGTGCCAGCAGTGAAGGACGGACAGTCAATTCACCCCTCCACTTT; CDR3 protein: CASSEGRTVNSPLHF
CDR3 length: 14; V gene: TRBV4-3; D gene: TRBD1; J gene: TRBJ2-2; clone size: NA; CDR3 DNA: TGCGCCAGCAGCCTGACAGGGGACACCGGGGAGCTGTTTTTT; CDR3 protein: CASSLTGDTGELFF
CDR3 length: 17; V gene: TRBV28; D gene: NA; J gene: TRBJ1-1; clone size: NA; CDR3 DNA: TGTGCCAGCAGTGGAACAGGGTGGCGAAGGGCGAACACTGAAGCTTTCTTT; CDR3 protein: CASSGTGWRRANTEAFF
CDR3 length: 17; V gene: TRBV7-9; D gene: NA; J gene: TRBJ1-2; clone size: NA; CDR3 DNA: TGTGCCAGCAGCTTAAGTTTCGGGGCAGGGGTAGAGTATGGCTACACCTTC; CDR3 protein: CASSLSFGAGVEYGYTF
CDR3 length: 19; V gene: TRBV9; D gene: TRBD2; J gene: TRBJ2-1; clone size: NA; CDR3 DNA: TGTGCCAGCAGCCTCAGACTAGCGGGGGGTCCTAGCTCCTACAATGAGCAGTTCTTC; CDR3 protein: CASSLRLAGGPSSYNEQFF
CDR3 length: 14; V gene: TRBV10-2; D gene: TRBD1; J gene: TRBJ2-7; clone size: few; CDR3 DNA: TGCGCCAGCAGTAAAAGGGACAGGCCCTACGAGCAGTACTTC; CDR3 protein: CASSKRDRPYEQYF
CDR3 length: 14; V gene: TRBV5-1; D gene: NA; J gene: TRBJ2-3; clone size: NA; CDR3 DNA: TGCGCCAGCAGACGGACTCCCCGCACAGATACGCAGTATTTT; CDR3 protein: CASRRTPRTDTQYF
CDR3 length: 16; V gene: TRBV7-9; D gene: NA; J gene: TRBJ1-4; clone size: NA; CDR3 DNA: TGTGCCAGCAGCTCGGGGTTCGGTATCACTAATGAAAAACTGTTTTTT; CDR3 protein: CASSSGFGITNEKLFF
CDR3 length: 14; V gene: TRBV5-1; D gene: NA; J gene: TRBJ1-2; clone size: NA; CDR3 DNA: TGCGCCAGCAGCTGGGATGGACTAACGAATGGCTACACCTTC; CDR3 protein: CASSWDGLTNGYTF
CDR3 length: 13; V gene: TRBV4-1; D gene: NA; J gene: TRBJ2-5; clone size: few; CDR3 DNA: TGCGCCAGCAGCCAAGGTTCGGAAGAGACCCAGTACTTC; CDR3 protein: CASSQGSEETQYF
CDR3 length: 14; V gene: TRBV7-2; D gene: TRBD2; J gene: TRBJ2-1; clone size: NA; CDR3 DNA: TGTGCCAGCAGCTTAGACGCTAGCGGCAATGAGCAGTTCTTC; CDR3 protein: CASSLDASGNEQFF
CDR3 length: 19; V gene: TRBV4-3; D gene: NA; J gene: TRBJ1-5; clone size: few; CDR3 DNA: TGCGCCAGCAGCCAAGATTTAAAGGGGTTGGGTGGGAGCAATCAGCCCCAGCATTTT; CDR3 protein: CASSQDLKGLGGSNQPQHF
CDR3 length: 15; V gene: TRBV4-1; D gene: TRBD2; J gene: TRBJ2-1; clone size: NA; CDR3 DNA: TGCGCCAGCAGCCCACGGACTAGCGGGGGAAATGAGCAGTTCTTC; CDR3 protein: CASSPRTSGGNEQFF
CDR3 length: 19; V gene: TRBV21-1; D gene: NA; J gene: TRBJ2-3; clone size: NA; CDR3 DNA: TGTGCCAGCAGCAAAGGACGGGAGGCGGGGGGGTTTCGGTCGGATACGCAGTATTTT; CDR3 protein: CASSKGREAGGFRSDTQYF
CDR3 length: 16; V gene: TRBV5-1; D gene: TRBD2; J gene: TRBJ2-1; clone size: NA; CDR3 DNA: TGCGCCAGCAGCCCCGTTATTAGCGGGAGTGGAGATGAGCAGTTCTTC; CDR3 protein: CASSPVISGSGDEQFF
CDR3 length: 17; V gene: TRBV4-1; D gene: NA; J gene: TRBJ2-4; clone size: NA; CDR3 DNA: TGCGCCAGCAGTCCCTCGGAAGGACTCCTAGCCAAAAACATTCAGTACTTC; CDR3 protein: CASSPSEGLLAKNIQYF
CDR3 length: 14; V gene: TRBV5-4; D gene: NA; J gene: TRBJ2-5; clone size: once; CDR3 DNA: TGTGCCAGCAGCTTTGGGTTGAGGGAAGAGACCCAGTACTTC; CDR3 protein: CASSFGLREETQYF
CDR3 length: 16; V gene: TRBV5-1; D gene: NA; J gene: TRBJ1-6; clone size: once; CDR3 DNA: TGCGCCAGCAGCTTGCGGTCAGGGCCCTATAATTCACCCCTCCACTTT; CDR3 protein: CASSLRSGPYNSPLHF
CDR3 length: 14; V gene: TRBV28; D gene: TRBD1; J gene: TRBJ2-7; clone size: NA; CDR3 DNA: TGTGCCAGCAGGGACGGACAGGGACGAGACGAGCAGTACTTC; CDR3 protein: CASRDGQGRDEQYF
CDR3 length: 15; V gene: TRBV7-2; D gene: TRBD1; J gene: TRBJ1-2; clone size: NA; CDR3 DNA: TGTGCCAGCAGCCCGAGGACAGGGAGCGGCTATGGCTACACCTTC; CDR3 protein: CASSPRTGSGYGYTF
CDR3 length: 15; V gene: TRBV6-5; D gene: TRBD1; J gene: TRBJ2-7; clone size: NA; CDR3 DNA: TGTGCCAGCAGTTACGGGACAGGGCTTTCCTACGAGCAGTACTTC; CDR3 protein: CASSYGTGLSYEQYF
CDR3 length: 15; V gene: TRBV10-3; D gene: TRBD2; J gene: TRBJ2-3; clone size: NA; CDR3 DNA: TGTGCCATCAGTGAGAGGGAGGGCCAGAGAGATACGCAGTATTTT; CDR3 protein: CAISEREGQRDTQYF
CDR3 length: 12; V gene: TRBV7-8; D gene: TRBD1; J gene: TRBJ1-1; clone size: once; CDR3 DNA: TGTGCCAGCAGCCGGACAGGAGAGGAAGCTTTCTTT; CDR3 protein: CASSRTGEEAFF
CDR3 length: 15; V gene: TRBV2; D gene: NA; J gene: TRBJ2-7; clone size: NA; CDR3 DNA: TGTGCCAGCAGAATACAACAAGTTGGAGCTAGGGAGCAGTACTTC; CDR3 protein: CASRIQQVGAREQYF
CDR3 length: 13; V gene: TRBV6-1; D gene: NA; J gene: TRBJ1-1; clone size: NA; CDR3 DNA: TGTGCCAGCAGGTATCGGGGGAACACTGAAGCTTTCTTT; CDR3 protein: CASRYRGNTEAFF
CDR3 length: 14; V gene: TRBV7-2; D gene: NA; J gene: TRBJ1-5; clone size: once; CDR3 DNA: TGTGCCAGCAGCGGACAGAATCGCAATCAGCCCCAGCATTTT; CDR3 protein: CASSGQNRNQPQHF
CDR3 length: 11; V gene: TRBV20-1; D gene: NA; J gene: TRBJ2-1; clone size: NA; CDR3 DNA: TGCAGTGCCGGCAATGGAGATGAGCAGTTCTTC; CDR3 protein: CSAGNGDEQFF
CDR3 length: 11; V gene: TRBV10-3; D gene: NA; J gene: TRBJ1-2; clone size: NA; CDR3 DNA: TGTGCCATCAGTGGAGGGTATGGCTACACCTTC; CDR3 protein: CAISGGYGYTF
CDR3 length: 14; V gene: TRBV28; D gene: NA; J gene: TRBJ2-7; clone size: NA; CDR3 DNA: TGTGCCAGCAGCCAAGGGACCGGGGGCTACGAGCAGTACTTC; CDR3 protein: CASSQGTGGYEQYF
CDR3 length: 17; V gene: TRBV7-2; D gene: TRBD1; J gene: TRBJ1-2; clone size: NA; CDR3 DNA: TGTGCCAGCAGGGACCCGGGACAGGGGAGAAGTTGGTATGGCTACACCTTC; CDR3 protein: CASRDPGQGRSWYGYTF
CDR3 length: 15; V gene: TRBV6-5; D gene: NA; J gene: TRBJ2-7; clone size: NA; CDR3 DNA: TGTGCCAGCAGCCTGTCGACGGGGAACTCCTACGAGCAGTACTTC; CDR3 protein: CASSLSTGNSYEQYF
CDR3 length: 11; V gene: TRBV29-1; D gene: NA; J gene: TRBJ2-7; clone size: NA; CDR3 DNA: TGCAGCGTTGACCGGGGATACGAGCAGTACTTC; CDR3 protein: CSVDRGYEQYF
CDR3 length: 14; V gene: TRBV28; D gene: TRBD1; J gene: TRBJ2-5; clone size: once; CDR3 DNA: TGTGCCAGCAGTCAAACGACAGGGTACGGGACCCAGTACTTC; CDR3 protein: CASSQTTGYGTQYF
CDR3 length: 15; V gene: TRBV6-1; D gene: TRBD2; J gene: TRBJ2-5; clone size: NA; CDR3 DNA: TGTGCCAGCAGTGAACTGGGACTAGCGGGAGAGACCCAGTACTTC; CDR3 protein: CASSELGLAGETQYF
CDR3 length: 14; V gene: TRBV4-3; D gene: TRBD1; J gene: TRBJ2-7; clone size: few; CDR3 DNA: TGCGCCAGCAGCCAAAAGATAGGGGGCCGCGAGCAGTACTTC; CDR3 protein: CASSQKIGGREQYF
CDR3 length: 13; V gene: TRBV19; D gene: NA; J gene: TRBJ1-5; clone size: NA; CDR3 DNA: TGTGCCAGTAGGTCGGCGGGCGGGCAGCCCCAGCATTTT; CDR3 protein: CASRSAGGQPQHF
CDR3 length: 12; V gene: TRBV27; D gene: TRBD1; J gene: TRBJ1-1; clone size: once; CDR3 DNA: TGTGCCAGCAGTAGACAGGGTTTGATGACTTTCTTT; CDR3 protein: CASSRQGLMTFF
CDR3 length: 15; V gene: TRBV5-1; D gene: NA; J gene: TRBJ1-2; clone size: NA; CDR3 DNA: TGCGCCAGCAGCTTGGGGGAACAGGGCAACTATGGCTACACCTTC; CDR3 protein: CASSLGEQGNYGYTF
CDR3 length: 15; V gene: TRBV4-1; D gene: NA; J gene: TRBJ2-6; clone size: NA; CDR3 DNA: TGCGCCAGCAGCCTCAGGGACTCTGGGGCCAACGTCCTGACTTTC; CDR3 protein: CASSLRDSGANVLTF
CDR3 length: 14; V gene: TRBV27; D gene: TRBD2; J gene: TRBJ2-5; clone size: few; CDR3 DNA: TGTGCCAGCAGTTTTAGCGGGAGGGCCGGGACCCAGTACTTC; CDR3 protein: CASSFSGRAGTQYF